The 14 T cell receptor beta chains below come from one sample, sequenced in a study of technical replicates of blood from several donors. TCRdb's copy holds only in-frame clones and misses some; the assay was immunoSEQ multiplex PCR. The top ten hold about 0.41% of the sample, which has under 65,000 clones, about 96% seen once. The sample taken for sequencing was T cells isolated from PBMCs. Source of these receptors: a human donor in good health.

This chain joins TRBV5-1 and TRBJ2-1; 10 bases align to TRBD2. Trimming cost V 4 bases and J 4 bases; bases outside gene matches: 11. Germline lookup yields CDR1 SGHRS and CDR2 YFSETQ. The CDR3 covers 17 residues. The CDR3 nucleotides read TGCGCCAGCAGCCCCGAACTACCGGGACTAGCGTACAATGAGCAGTTCTTC. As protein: CASSPELPGLAYNEQFF.

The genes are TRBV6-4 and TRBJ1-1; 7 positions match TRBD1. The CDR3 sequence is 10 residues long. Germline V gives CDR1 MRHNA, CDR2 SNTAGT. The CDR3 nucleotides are TGTGCTAGGACAGGTGCCCTAGCTTTCTTT. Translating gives CARTGALAFF.

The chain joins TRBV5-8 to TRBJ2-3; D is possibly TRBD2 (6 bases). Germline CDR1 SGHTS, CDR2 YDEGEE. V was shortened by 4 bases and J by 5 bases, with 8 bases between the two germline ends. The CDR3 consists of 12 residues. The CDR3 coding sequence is TGTGCCAGCAGCCCGCGGGGAGATACGCAGTATTTT. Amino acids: CASSPRGDTQYF.

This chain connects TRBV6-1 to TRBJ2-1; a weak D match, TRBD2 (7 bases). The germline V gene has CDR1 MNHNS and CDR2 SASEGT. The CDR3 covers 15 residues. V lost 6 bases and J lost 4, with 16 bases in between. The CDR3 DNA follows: TGTGCCAGCAGCCCGGGGGCTAGCGGTTACAATGAGCAGTTCTTC. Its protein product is CASSPGASGYNEQFF.

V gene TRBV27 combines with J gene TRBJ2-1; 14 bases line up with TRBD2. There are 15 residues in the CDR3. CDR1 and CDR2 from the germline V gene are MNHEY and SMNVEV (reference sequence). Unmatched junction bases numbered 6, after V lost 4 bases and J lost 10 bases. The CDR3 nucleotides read TGTGCCAGCAGTTCCCGACTAGCGGGAGGGCACGAGCAGTTCTTC. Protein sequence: CASSSRLAGGHEQFF.

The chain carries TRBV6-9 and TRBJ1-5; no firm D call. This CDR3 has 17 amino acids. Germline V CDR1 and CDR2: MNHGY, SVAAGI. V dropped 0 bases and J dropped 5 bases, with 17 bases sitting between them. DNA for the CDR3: TGTGCCAGCAGTTATTCCACTGACGGGAAGATTTATCAGCCCCAGCATTTT. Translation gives CASSYSTDGKIYQPQHF.

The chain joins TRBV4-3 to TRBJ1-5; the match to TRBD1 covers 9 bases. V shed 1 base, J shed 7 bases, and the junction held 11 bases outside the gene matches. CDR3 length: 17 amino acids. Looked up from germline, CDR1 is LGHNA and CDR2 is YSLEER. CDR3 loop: CASSQVLGQGSRQPQHF. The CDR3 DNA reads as TGCGCCAGCAGCCAAGTGCTGGGACAGGGATCCAGGCAGCCCCAGCATTTT.

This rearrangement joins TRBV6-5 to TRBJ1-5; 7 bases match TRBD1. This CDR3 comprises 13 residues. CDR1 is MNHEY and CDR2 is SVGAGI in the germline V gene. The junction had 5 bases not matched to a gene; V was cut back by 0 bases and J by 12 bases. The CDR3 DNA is TGTGCCAGCAGTTACTCCATTACAGGGGACCAGCATTTT. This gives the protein CASSYSITGDQHF.

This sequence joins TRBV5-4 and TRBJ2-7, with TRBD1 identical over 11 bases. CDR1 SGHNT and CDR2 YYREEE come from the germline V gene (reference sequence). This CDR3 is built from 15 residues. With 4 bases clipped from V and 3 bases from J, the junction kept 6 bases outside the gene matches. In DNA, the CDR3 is TGTGCCAGCAGCGCAGGGGACAGGGGGTTCTACGAGCAGTACTTC. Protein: CASSAGDRGFYEQYF.

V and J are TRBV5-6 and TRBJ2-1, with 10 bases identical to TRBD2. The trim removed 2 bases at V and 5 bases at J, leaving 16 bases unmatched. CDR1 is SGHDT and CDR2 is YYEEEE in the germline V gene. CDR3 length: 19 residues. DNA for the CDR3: TGTGCCAGCAGCTTTACTTATGTAAAAAGCGGGAGGGCCGACAATGAGCAGTTCTTC. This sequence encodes CASSFTYVKSGRADNEQFF.

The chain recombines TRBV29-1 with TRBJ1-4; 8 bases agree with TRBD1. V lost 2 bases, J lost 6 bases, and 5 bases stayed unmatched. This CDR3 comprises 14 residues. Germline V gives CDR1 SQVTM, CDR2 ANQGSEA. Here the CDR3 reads CSVEQGAGYEKLFF. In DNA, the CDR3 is TGCAGCGTTGAACAGGGGGCCGGGTATGAAAAACTGTTTTTT.

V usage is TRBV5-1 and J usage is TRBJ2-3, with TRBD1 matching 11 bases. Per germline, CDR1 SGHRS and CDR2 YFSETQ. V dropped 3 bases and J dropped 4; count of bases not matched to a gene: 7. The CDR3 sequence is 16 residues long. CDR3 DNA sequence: TGCGCCAGCAGCTCGGACAGGGGGCTTCATTCAGATACGCAGTATTTT. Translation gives CASSSDRGLHSDTQYF.

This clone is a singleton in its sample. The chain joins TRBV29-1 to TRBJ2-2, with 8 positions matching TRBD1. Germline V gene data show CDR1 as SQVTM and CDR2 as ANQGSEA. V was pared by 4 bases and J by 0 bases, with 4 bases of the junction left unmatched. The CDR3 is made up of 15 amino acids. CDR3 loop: CSVGRDRPNTGELFF. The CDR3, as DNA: TGCAGCGTTGGGAGGGACAGGCCGAACACCGGGGAGCTGTTTTTT.

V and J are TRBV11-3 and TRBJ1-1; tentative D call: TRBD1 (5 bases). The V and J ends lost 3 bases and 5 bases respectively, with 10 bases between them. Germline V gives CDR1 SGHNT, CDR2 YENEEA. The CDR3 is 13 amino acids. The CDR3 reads CASSLPGRTEAFF. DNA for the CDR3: TGTGCCAGCAGCTTGCCAGGGAGGACTGAAGCTTTCTTT.